Following are 11 T cell receptor beta chains from one sample sequenced in a study of blood T cell repertoires in COVID-19. The table came from immunoSEQ multiplex PCR; TCRdb's copy has only in-frame clones and leaves some out. The profile shows about 260,000 clones, roughly 88% of them singletons. The sample taken for sequencing was PBMCs or T cells enriched from blood (not recorded which). Every receptor here comes from a woman aged 40-49 years who had been exposed to COVID-19.

This chain joins TRBV28 and TRBJ1-5, with D maybe TRBD1 (5 bases). The germline CDR1 and CDR2 sequences are MDHEN and SYDVKM. The CDR3 has 15 residues. V was trimmed by 7 bases and J by 5 bases, leaving 18 bases between them. CDR3 loop: CASTPGEGWDQPQHF. The DNA of the CDR3 is TGTGCCAGCACCCCGGGGGAGGGGTGGGATCAGCCCCAGCATTTT.

The genes are TRBV3-1 (or the pseudogene TRBV3-2) and TRBJ1-2, with 7 nucleotides matching TRBD1. The germline V gene encodes CDR1 LGHDT and CDR2 YNNKEL (reference sequence). After removal of 0 bases from V and 2 bases from J, the junction contained 6 bases not matched to a gene. This CDR3 spans 16 amino acids. The CDR3 region is CASSQEVSGGNYGYTF. As DNA, the CDR3 is TGTGCCAGCAGCCAAGAGGTTTCAGGGGGAAACTATGGCTACACCTTC.

CDR3 amino acids: CASSLVGGVPGTEAFF. The CDR3 coding sequence is TGTGCCAGCAGCTTAGTCGGGGGGGTCCCCGGCACTGAAGCTTTCTTT. The chain recombines TRBV5-4 with TRBJ1-1, with D perhaps matching TRBD1 (5 bases). V lost 2 bases and J lost 4, with 18 bases in between. This CDR3 has 16 amino acids. Germline assignment: CDR1 SGHNT and CDR2 YYREEE (reference sequence).

The chain employs TRBV5-1 and TRBJ2-1; D not resolved. The CDR3 sequence is 15 residues long. Trimming pared 0 bases from V and 5 bases from J, leaving 12 bases between. Germline lookup yields CDR1 SGHRS and CDR2 YFSETQ. The CDR3 DNA is TGCGCCAGCAGCTTGGGAGTCATTCAGGACAATGAGCAGTTCTTC. It yields the protein CASSLGVIQDNEQFF.

Concerning this clone: In the same sample, other DNA sequences code for this CDR3. The chain employs TRBV18 and TRBJ1-1; 8 nucleotides line up with TRBD1. Germline lookup yields CDR1 KGHSH and CDR2 LQKENI. The trim removed 3 bases at V and 1 base at J, leaving 1 base unmatched. The CDR3 consists of 14 residues. CDR3 residues: CASSPGQGNTEAFF. CDR3 sequence (DNA): TGTGCCAGCTCACCCGGACAGGGGAACACTGAAGCTTTCTTT.

The rearrangement links TRBV19 to TRBJ1-2; a possible D gene is TRBD1 (6 bases). Trimming shortened V by 3 bases and J by 0 bases, and 8 bases separated the two germline ends. The CDR3 totals 14 residues. The germline CDR1 and CDR2 sequences are LNHDA and SQIVND (reference sequence). CDR3: CASSIDRTNYGYTF. The CDR3 nucleotides are TGTGCCAGTAGTATTGACAGGACTAACTATGGCTACACCTTC.

This rearrangement joins TRBV5-1 to TRBJ1-2; 9 nucleotides agree with TRBD1. CDR3 size: 16 residues. The V and J ends lost 3 bases and 3 bases, in that order; junction bases with no gene match: 9. CDR1 is SGHRS and CDR2 is YFSETQ in the germline V gene. In nucleotides, the CDR3 is TGCGCCAGCAGCTCAACAACCGGGACAGGGTACTATGGCTACACCTTC. Protein sequence: CASSSTTGTGYYGYTF.

The chain uses TRBV10-3 and TRBJ1-1; no clear D. CDR3 size: 12 residues. Germline loops: CDR1 ENHRY, CDR2 SYGVKD. V dropped 4 bases and J dropped 7 bases, with 10 bases sitting between them. CDR3 sequence reads: CAISAVGLEAFF. The CDR3 DNA sequence: TGTGCCATCAGTGCGGTTGGACTTGAAGCTTTCTTT.

This clone was detected only once. The chain combines TRBV7-3 with TRBJ2-7; 8 bases line up with TRBD2. The V segment lost 2 bases and the J segment 7 bases; nucleotides outside the gene matches: 4. CDR1 and CDR2 (germline): SGHTA, FQGTGA. The CDR3 has 13 amino acids. The CDR3 nucleotides read TGTGCCAGCAGCTTAGCGGGAGGATATGAGCAGTACGTC. Amino acid sequence: CASSLAGGYEQYV.

This clone was recorded only once. The chain is built from TRBV9 and TRBJ1-1; D perhaps matches TRBD1 (5 bases). Germline-derived CDR1 and CDR2 are SGDLS and YYNGEE. V gave up 4 bases and J gave up 5 bases, with 12 bases separating them. CDR3 length: 13 amino acids. The CDR3 DNA sequence: TGTGCCAGCAGCCGCAACGGGGGGACTGAAGCTTTCTTT. Its protein is CASSRNGGTEAFF.

The chain is built from TRBV2 and TRBJ2-3; no firm D call. V was clipped by 4 bases and J by 6 bases, with 8 bases between them. This CDR3 is built from 12 residues. CDR1 is SNHLY, CDR2 FYNNEI, per germline. As DNA, the CDR3 is TGTGCCAGCAGTGTACGTCGGGATACGCAGTATTTT. Translation gives CASSVRRDTQYF.